Presented here are 13 T cell receptor beta chains from one specimen sequenced in a study of blood T cell repertoires in COVID-19. Profiling relied on immunoSEQ multiplex PCR, and the TCRdb table lists in-frame clones only, not all of them. The sample includes about 280,000 clones, 85% of them seen just once. Sequenced input: PBMCs or T cells enriched from blood (not recorded which). The receptors were sampled from a woman in her forties or fifties who had recovered from COVID-19.

The gene calls are TRBV18 and TRBJ1-1; D possibly corresponds to TRBD1 (6 bases). Deletions cut 6 bases from V and 3 bases from J, with 17 bases between. Germline CDR1 reads KGHSH; CDR2 reads LQKENI. The CDR3 extends over 15 amino acids. The CDR3 sequence is CASSRTGGGDTEAFF. CDR3 sequence (DNA): TGTGCCAGCTCGCGGACTGGAGGGGGGGACACTGAAGCTTTCTTT.

This clone was seen a single time. The V call is TRBV3-1 (or the pseudogene TRBV3-2), the J call TRBJ1-5; weak D call: TRBD1 (5 bases). V lost 2 bases and J 6 bases, leaving 11 bases between the germline ends. Per the germline V gene, CDR1 is LGHDT and CDR2 is YNNKEL (reference sequence). The CDR3 length is 14 residues. CDR3: CASSQNTGSQPQHF. CDR3 coding DNA: TGTGCCAGCAGCCAAAACACAGGCAGTCAGCCCCAGCATTTT.

This chain connects TRBV30 to TRBJ2-7, with TRBD1 identical over 7 bases. Germline loops: CDR1 GTSNPN, CDR2 SVGIG (reference sequence). The CDR3 loop spans 13 amino acids. Trimming removed 0 bases from V and 6 bases from J; junction bases left unmatched: 5. CDR3 loop: CAWSVRGDSEQYF. The CDR3 DNA reads as TGTGCCTGGAGTGTACGTGGGGACAGCGAGCAGTACTTC.

The chain employs TRBV19 and TRBJ1-2; 9 nucleotides agree with TRBD1. This CDR3 contains 14 residues. CDR1 and CDR2 (germline): LNHDA, SQIVND (reference sequence). V dropped 5 bases and J dropped 7; count of bases not matched to a gene: 8. Here the CDR3 DNA reads TGTGCCAGTAGTGACACAGGGGGCGCAAGTGGCTACACCTTC. Encoded protein: CASSDTGGASGYTF.

The chain employs TRBV7-6 and TRBJ2-5; 9 bases map to TRBD1. The CDR3 extends over 13 amino acids. V shed 6 bases and J 4 bases; nucleotides not matched to a gene: 3. Germline CDR1 and CDR2: SGHVS and FNYEAQ. CDR3 bases: TGTGCCAGCAGTCCGGGACAGGGAGAGACCCAGTACTTC. It codes for CASSPGQGETQYF.

This clone came up once. The rearrangement joins TRBV9 to TRBJ2-2; 10 bases agree with TRBD1. This CDR3 region has 15 residues. The germline CDR1 and CDR2 sequences are SGDLS and YYNGEE. Trimming at V came to 5 bases and at J to 3 bases, leaving 4 bases not matched to a gene. The CDR3 DNA reads TGTGCCAGCAGTGGGACAGGGGCCTACACCGGGGAGCTGTTTTTT. Residues: CASSGTGAYTGELFF.

The chain couples TRBV27 to TRBJ1-4; 11 nucleotides align to TRBD1. Germline CDR1 and CDR2: MNHEY and SMNVEV (reference sequence). J lost 10 bases, V lost 4 bases, and 8 bases had no gene match. The CDR3 loop spans 15 amino acids. The CDR3 sequence is CASSWTGGASGKLFF. The CDR3 DNA reads TGTGCCAGCAGTTGGACAGGGGGCGCGAGCGGAAAACTGTTTTTT.

V usage is TRBV7-3 and J usage is TRBJ2-1; 7 bases align to TRBD2. The trim removed 5 bases at V and 9 bases at J, leaving 7 bases unmatched. The CDR3 is 13 residues long. In germline, CDR1 is SGHTA, CDR2 FQGTGA. CDR3 bases: TGTGCCAGCAGCCCCCAGCGGGGCGGTGAGCAGTTCTTC. Its translation: CASSPQRGGEQFF.

The V call is TRBV28, the J call TRBJ1-6; 10 nucleotides agree with TRBD1. CDR1 is MDHEN and CDR2 is SYDVKM in the germline V gene. V was clipped by 6 bases and J by 11 bases; unmatched bases: 4. The CDR3 has 13 amino acids. The CDR3 here is CASRGGQGTPLHF. In nucleotides, the CDR3 is TGTGCCAGCAGAGGGGGACAGGGGACACCCCTCCACTTT.

The chain couples TRBV7-2 to TRBJ1-1, with a tentative D call TRBD1 (5 bases). The germline gives CDR1 SGHTA, CDR2 FQGNSA. This CDR3 has 13 residues. Trimming left V 7 bases short and J 0 bases short, with 9 bases between. The CDR3 nucleotides are TGTGCCAGCATGAGGACACTGAACACTGAAGCTTTCTTT. Translated, it gives CASMRTLNTEAFF.

The chain carries TRBV7-9 and TRBJ1-1, with TRBD1 matching 8 bases. This CDR3 spans 16 amino acids. J lost 0 bases, V lost 5 bases, and 8 bases had no gene match. Germline assignment: CDR1 SEHNR and CDR2 FQNEAQ (reference sequence). The CDR3 DNA is TGTGCCAGCAGCCCAAGGACAGGGAGGTTGAACACTGAAGCTTTCTTT. Its translation is CASSPRTGRLNTEAFF.

This clone was detected only once. The chain has TRBV28 and TRBJ2-3, with D possibly TRBD1 on 6 matching bases. The V gene lost 7 bases and the J gene lost 0 bases, with 14 bases spanning the gap. Germline V gene data show CDR1 as MDHEN and CDR2 as SYDVKM. There are 15 residues in the CDR3. The CDR3 coding sequence is TGTGCCAGCATCCCCGGGACAACTAGCACAGATACGCAGTATTTT. Its translation is CASIPGTTSTDTQYF.

J is TRBJ2-2 and V is TRBV19; a weak D match, TRBD1 (7 bases). The germline V and J ends were trimmed by 7 bases and 6 bases, with 21 bases remaining between them. This CDR3 is built from 16 residues. Germline-derived CDR1 and CDR2 are LNHDA and SQIVND (reference sequence). The CDR3, as DNA: TGTGCCAGTACTGTTCAGGGGGGATTAGCGTCCGGGGAGCTGTTTTTT. Translated: CASTVQGGLASGELFF.